What follows are 30 T cell receptor beta chains derived from one specimen sequenced in a study of shared clonotypes between healthy human individuals. Produced via immunoSEQ multiplex PCR; TCRdb's table is partial and in-frame only. Of a few hundred thousand clones listed, about 97% were seen once; the top ten hold roughly 0.055%. What was sequenced was naive CD4+ T cells sorted from blood. As for subset: CD45RA+ positively selected. The receptors come from a woman aged 25 to 39 in good health.

The V gene is TRBV11-2, the J gene TRBJ1-3; D uncertain. The CDR3 extends over 17 amino acids. V was shortened by 6 bases and J by 3 bases, with 21 bases between the two germline ends. Germline CDR1 reads SGHAT; CDR2 reads FQNNGV. The CDR3: CASRTAHGSLNGNTIYF. For the CDR3, the DNA is TGTGCCAGCAGAACCGCCCATGGTTCTTTAAATGGAAACACCATATATTTT.

The J gene is TRBJ2-3, the V gene TRBV18; 7 bases match TRBD2. This CDR3 spans 15 amino acids. Trimming at V came to 1 base and at J to 4 bases, leaving 5 bases not matched to a gene. Germline CDR1 reads KGHSH; CDR2 reads LQKENI. The CDR3 spells CASSPQAGEADTQYF. The CDR3 bases are TGTGCCAGCTCACCACAGGCGGGAGAGGCAGATACGCAGTATTTT.

This chain links TRBV28 with TRBJ1-5, with unresolved D. CDR1 is MDHEN, CDR2 SYDVKM, per germline. V lost 3 bases to trimming and J lost 0 bases, with 6 bases between them. CDR3 length: 14 residues. Written as DNA, the CDR3 is TGTGCCAGCAGTTTGCAGCTTAGCAATCAGCCCCAGCATTTT. Translating gives CASSLQLSNQPQHF.

The V and J genes are TRBV2 and TRBJ2-2, with 9 bases fitting TRBD1. Germline assignment: CDR1 SNHLY and CDR2 FYNNEI. CDR3 length equals 16 residues. V dropped 6 bases and J dropped 6; count of bases not matched to a gene: 11. CDR3 residues: CASRIRYRGRSGELFF. The CDR3 nucleotides are TGTGCCAGCAGGATACGGTACAGGGGGCGGTCCGGGGAGCTGTTTTTT.

The chain combines TRBV15 with TRBJ2-5; D gene uncertain. V was clipped by 0 bases and J by 5 bases, with 10 bases between them. This CDR3 region has 14 residues. Germline V gene sequence: CDR1 LNHNV, CDR2 YYDKDF (reference sequence). The CDR3 loop is CATSRDPVGETQYF. The CDR3 DNA reads as TGTGCCACCAGCAGAGACCCTGTTGGCGAGACCCAGTACTTC.

This chain connects TRBV6-5 to TRBJ1-6, with 8 bases identical to TRBD1. Looked up from germline, CDR1 is MNHEY and CDR2 is SVGAGI. CDR3 length: 15 amino acids. The V gene end was trimmed by 2 bases and the J gene end by 13 bases; junction bases not matched to a gene: 10. As DNA, the CDR3 is TGTGCCAGCAGTTACGATAGCGACAGGGGTTCGCCCCTCCACTTT. Translated, it gives CASSYDSDRGSPLHF.

The rearrangement links TRBV11-2 to TRBJ2-2; either TRBD1 or TRBD2 may fit D (5 bases each). V shed 5 bases and J shed 6 bases, with 19 bases lying between them. CDR3 length equals 16 residues. Germline V gives CDR1 SGHAT, CDR2 FQNNGV. The CDR3 is CASSGGGVRIAGELFF. Written as DNA, the CDR3 is TGTGCCAGCAGCGGGGGTGGGGTACGGATAGCCGGGGAGCTGTTTTTT.

The chain uses TRBV10-3 and TRBJ2-2; 7 bases align to TRBD2. Germline V gene data show CDR1 as ENHRY and CDR2 as SYGVKD. The CDR3 covers 14 residues. J lost 3 bases, V lost 4 bases, and 2 bases had no gene match. CDR3 amino acids: CAISVRGDTGELFF. The CDR3 nucleotides read TGTGCCATCAGTGTCCGGGGGGACACCGGGGAGCTGTTTTTT.

V usage is TRBV2 and J usage is TRBJ2-3, with a tentative D call TRBD2 (5 bases). V lost 4 bases, J lost 1 base, and 18 bases lay in between. CDR1 is SNHLY, CDR2 FYNNEI, per germline. This CDR3 has 17 amino acids. For the CDR3, the DNA is TGTGCCAGCAGTGGGGCGGTCTGGCGGGTGCGCACAGATACGCAGTATTTT. Protein: CASSGAVWRVRTDTQYF.

V usage is TRBV6-4 and J usage is TRBJ2-1; 9 nucleotides line up with TRBD2. The CDR3 loop spans 15 amino acids. CDR1 and CDR2 from the germline V gene are MRHNA and SNTAGT. J was trimmed by 8 bases and V by 0 bases; bases with no gene match: 5. This CDR3 reads CASSDSGTSFHEQFF. The CDR3, as DNA: TGTGCCAGCAGTGACTCCGGGACTAGCTTTCATGAGCAGTTCTTC.

J is TRBJ2-5 and V is TRBV6-1; 10 nucleotides match TRBD1. The J call may be in error: the DNA end matches TRBJ2-7 better. The CDR3 totals 13 residues. Germline assignment: CDR1 MNHNS and CDR2 SASEGT. This CDR3 is CAAAGTGAYEQYF. CDR3 nucleotides: TGTGCCGCGGCCGGGACAGGGGCCTACGAGCAGTACTTC.

The V call is TRBV28, the J call TRBJ1-3; a possible D gene is TRBD1 (5 bases). This CDR3 region has 14 residues. V gave up 6 bases and J gave up 4 bases, with 13 bases separating them. CDR1 MDHEN and CDR2 SYDVKM come from the germline V gene. Written as DNA, the CDR3 is TGTGCCAGCAGGACCGCTGGGGCCGGAAACACCATATATTTT. Translation gives CASRTAGAGNTIYF.

The rearrangement uses TRBV2 and TRBJ1-4; 8 bases align to TRBD1. Trimming removed 7 bases from V and 8 bases from J; junction bases left unmatched: 6. The CDR3 contains 13 residues. CDR1 is SNHLY and CDR2 is FYNNEI in the germline V gene. The chain's CDR3 is CASTGQGGEKLFF. CDR3 nucleotide sequence: TGTGCCAGCACCGGACAGGGTGGGGAAAAACTGTTTTTT.

J is TRBJ2-5 and V is TRBV14; tentatively, D is TRBD2 (5 bases). The CDR3 covers 13 residues. Germline loops: CDR1 SGHDN, CDR2 FVKESK. Trimming pared 2 bases from V and 7 bases from J, leaving 11 bases between. Here the CDR3 reads CASSQRIAGTQYF. The CDR3 nucleotides read TGTGCCAGCAGCCAAAGAATTGCGGGGACCCAGTACTTC.

V gene TRBV7-6 combines with J gene TRBJ2-2; 8 bases fit TRBD2. Germline V CDR1 and CDR2: SGHVS, FNYEAQ. The CDR3 has 15 amino acids. The V gene end was trimmed by 1 base and the J gene end by 5 bases; junction bases not matched to a gene: 3. The CDR3 spells CASSLVAGWTGELFF. For the CDR3, the DNA is TGTGCCAGCAGCTTAGTAGCGGGATGGACCGGGGAGCTGTTTTTT.

This chain connects TRBV2 to TRBJ2-1; TRBD2 matches at 7 bases. Germline-derived CDR1 and CDR2 are SNHLY and FYNNEI. The ends lost 7 bases at V and 0 bases at J; junction bases unmatched: 3. The CDR3 runs to 14 residues. The CDR3 DNA is TGTGCCAGCACTACTAGCGACTCCTACAATGAGCAGTTCTTC. This codes for CASTTSDSYNEQFF.

The gene calls are TRBV6-1 and TRBJ2-7; D might be TRBD1 or TRBD2, each matching 5 bases. Trimming removed 1 base from V and 0 bases from J, with 7 bases in between. Germline V gene lookup returns CDR1 MNHNS and CDR2 SASEGT. This CDR3 region has 14 residues. This chain's CDR3 is CASSEVGTSYEQYF. DNA of the CDR3: TGTGCCAGCAGTGAAGTTGGGACCTCCTACGAGCAGTACTTC.

This chain uses TRBV28 with TRBJ2-1; 11 bases fit TRBD2. The CDR3 has 14 amino acids. V dropped 7 bases and J dropped 3; count of bases not matched to a gene: 2. In germline, CDR1 is MDHEN, CDR2 SYDVKM. The CDR3 region has the DNA TGTGCCAGCAATAGCGGGAGGGACTACAATGAGCAGTTCTTC. Translated: CASNSGRDYNEQFF.

The chain employs TRBV5-6 and TRBJ1-3; 7 positions match TRBD1. The CDR3 covers 14 residues. J lost 5 bases, V lost 4 bases, and 6 bases had no gene match. The germline V gene encodes CDR1 SGHDT and CDR2 YYEEEE. The CDR3: CASSTSGQRNTIYF. DNA for the CDR3: TGTGCCAGCAGCACCTCGGGACAGCGAAACACCATATATTTT.

The V gene is TRBV20-1, the J gene TRBJ2-3, with D hard to call. Germline V gives CDR1 DFQATT, CDR2 SNEGSKA (reference sequence). The CDR3 covers 11 residues. V gave up 0 bases and J gave up 6 bases, with 4 bases separating them. The CDR3: CSARDVDTQYF. In DNA, the CDR3 is TGCAGTGCTAGAGACGTGGATACGCAGTATTTT.

This rearrangement joins TRBV7-9 to TRBJ2-7; D may be TRBD2 (6 bases). V gave up 4 bases and J gave up 0 bases, with 10 bases separating them. The CDR3 runs 14 residues. Germline V gene data show CDR1 as SEHNR and CDR2 as FQNEAQ (reference sequence). CDR3: CASSYGGDSYEQYF. The CDR3 DNA is TGTGCCAGCAGCTATGGCGGGGACTCCTACGAGCAGTACTTC.

The CDR3 coding sequence is TGTGCCAGCCTAGGACCTAGCGGGAGGAGGAACACCGGGGAGCTGTTTTTT. Protein: CASLGPSGRRNTGELFF. The chain employs TRBV28 and TRBJ2-2; 11 bases align to TRBD2. Germline-derived CDR1 and CDR2 are MDHEN and SYDVKM. The length of the CDR3 is 17 residues. Trimming removed 8 bases from V and 1 base from J; junction bases left unmatched: 9.

The gene calls are TRBV7-9 and TRBJ1-1, with TRBD1 identical over 7 bases. Germline V lookup: CDR1 SEHNR, CDR2 FQNEAQ (reference sequence). The CDR3 sequence is 16 residues long. Trimming took 6 bases from V and 5 from J; bases not matched to a gene: 15. The chain's CDR3 is CASRATGHTGETEAFF. The CDR3 nucleotides read TGTGCCAGCAGAGCGACGGGACACACAGGGGAAACTGAAGCTTTCTTT.

This sequence joins TRBV7-6 and TRBJ2-3; possibly TRBD2 for D (5 bases). CDR3 length: 16 amino acids. Germline V lookup: CDR1 SGHVS, CDR2 FNYEAQ. V dropped 3 bases and J dropped 3 bases, with 16 bases sitting between them. The DNA of the CDR3 is TGTGCCAGCAGCTTGAGAGAGGGCCGTTGGACAGATACGCAGTATTTT. It specifies CASSLREGRWTDTQYF.

The rearrangement links TRBV29-1 to TRBJ2-1; no clear D gene. The CDR3 length is 11 residues. From germline, CDR1 is SQVTM and CDR2 ANQGSEA. The V end was cut by 2 bases, the J end by 11 bases, with 10 bases between. CDR3 protein: CSVERQNKQFF. CDR3 coding DNA: TGCAGCGTTGAACGGCAGAACAAGCAGTTCTTC.

The genes are TRBV28 and TRBJ1-4; no definite D call. Between the trimmed V and J ends, which lost 3 bases and 5 bases, there was a span of 10 bases. Germline CDR1 MDHEN, CDR2 SYDVKM. This CDR3 is built from 14 residues. The CDR3 spells CASSFRSKNEKLFF. Here the CDR3 DNA reads TGTGCCAGCAGTTTTAGGTCAAAAAATGAAAAACTGTTTTTT.

The rearrangement uses TRBV30 and TRBJ2-3; 11 bases line up with TRBD2. J lost 2 bases, V lost 3 bases, and 4 bases had no gene match. The CDR3 covers 15 residues. CDR1 and CDR2 (germline): GTSNPN, SVGIG (reference sequence). The CDR3 region has the DNA TGTGCCTGGAGCCTGGGACTAGCGGACACAGATACGCAGTATTTT. Translation: CAWSLGLADTDTQYF. Variable domain in full (rest from reference TRBV30 and TRBJ2-3): SQTIHQWPATLVQPVGSPLSLECTVEGTSNPNLYWYRQAAGRGLQLLFYSVGIGQISSEVPQNLSASRPQDRQFILSSKKLLLSDSGFYLCAWSLGLADTDTQYFGPGTRLTVL.

This chain links TRBV2 with TRBJ1-2, with TRBD1 identical over 8 bases. The CDR3 is 13 amino acids. With 6 bases clipped from V and 3 bases from J, the junction kept 3 bases outside the gene matches. Per the germline V gene, CDR1 is SNHLY and CDR2 is FYNNEI. CDR3 DNA sequence: TGTGCCAGCAGCGTACAGGGGGACTATGGCTACACCTTC. It is translated as CASSVQGDYGYTF.

The J gene is TRBJ1-1, the V gene TRBV28; D not certain. Germline CDR1 reads MDHEN; CDR2 reads SYDVKM. Trimming took off 2 bases at V and 5 bases at J, with 15 bases between the two ends. The CDR3 consists of 15 residues. The DNA for the CDR3 is TGTGCCAGCAGTTTAAGGAATGCCCGGACGACTGAAGCTTTCTTT. Residues: CASSLRNARTTEAFF.

Only one count was recorded for this clone. The chain links TRBV19 to TRBJ2-7; tentatively, D is TRBD1 (7 bases). CDR1 is LNHDA and CDR2 is SQIVND in the germline V gene (reference sequence). The CDR3 length is 15 residues. Trimming removed 1 base from V and 2 bases from J, with 12 bases in between. In DNA, the CDR3 is TGTGCCAGTAGTATAGTTAGCGGACAGGCCTACGAGCAGTACTTC. Protein sequence: CASSIVSGQAYEQYF.